A single count supports the clone carrying this T cell receptor beta chain. Antigen: not known. This sample was included in a study of post-analysis software for immune sequencing data. The study, taken as a whole, reports: Controls showed lower frequencies than patients for 4 or 5 TRBV segments, and TRBV5-6, TRBV5-1 and TRBV20-1 were among these.

Unique-molecular-identifier-tagged TCR beta cDNA libraries were used. TCRdb re-called the PCR reads through MiXCR, storing one row per CDR3 protein. In the table there are 600,000 to 750,000 distinct CDR3 sequences, approximately 60% of which are singletons. The V segment lost 0 bases and the J segment 9 bases; nucleotides outside the gene matches: 9. The germline V gene has CDR1 SGHRS and CDR2 YFSETQ. The CDR3 contains 16 residues. Sequences were obtained from blood. The chain carries TRBV5-1 and TRBJ2-1; 10 bases match TRBD2. The sequence came from a girl aged 2 to 9 with multiple sclerosis. The CDR3 DNA sequence: TGCGCCAGCAGCTTGGAGAGCGGGAGGGCCGAGGGTGAGCAGTTCTTC. Translation gives CASSLESGRAEGEQFF.